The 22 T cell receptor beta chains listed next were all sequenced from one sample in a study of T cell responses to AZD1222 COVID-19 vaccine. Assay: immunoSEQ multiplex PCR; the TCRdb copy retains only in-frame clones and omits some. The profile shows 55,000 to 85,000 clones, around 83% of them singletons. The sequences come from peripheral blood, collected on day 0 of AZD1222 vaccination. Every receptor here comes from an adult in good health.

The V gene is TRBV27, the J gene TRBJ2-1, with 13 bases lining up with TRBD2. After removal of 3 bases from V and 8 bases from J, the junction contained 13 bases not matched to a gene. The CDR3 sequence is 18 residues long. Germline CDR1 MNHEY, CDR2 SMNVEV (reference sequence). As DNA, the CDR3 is TGTGCCAGCAGTTTTTCAGCCGGGACTAGCGGGGCGAGAGATGAGCAGTTCTTC. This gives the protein CASSFSAGTSGARDEQFF.

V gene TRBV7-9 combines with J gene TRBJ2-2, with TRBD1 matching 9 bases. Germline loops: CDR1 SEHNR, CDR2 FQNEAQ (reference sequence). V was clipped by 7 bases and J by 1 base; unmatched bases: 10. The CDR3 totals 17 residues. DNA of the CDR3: TGTGCCAGCACCCACCTAACGGGACAGGGGAACACCGGGGAGCTGTTTTTT. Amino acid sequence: CASTHLTGQGNTGELFF.

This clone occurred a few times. This CDR3 reads CASTQGQGVGTQYF. The CDR3 coding sequence is TGTGCCAGCACCCAGGGACAGGGTGTTGGTACGCAGTATTTT. V usage is TRBV6-5 and J usage is TRBJ2-3; 9 positions agree with TRBD1. Germline lookup yields CDR1 MNHEY and CDR2 SVGAGI. The CDR3 extends over 14 amino acids. J was trimmed by 8 bases and V by 7 bases; bases with no gene match: 10.

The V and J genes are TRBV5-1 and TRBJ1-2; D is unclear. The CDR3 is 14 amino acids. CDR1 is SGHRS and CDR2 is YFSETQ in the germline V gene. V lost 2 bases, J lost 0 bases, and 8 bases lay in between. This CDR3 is CASSLDVTNYGYTF. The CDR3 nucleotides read TGCGCCAGCAGCTTAGACGTGACTAACTATGGCTACACCTTC.

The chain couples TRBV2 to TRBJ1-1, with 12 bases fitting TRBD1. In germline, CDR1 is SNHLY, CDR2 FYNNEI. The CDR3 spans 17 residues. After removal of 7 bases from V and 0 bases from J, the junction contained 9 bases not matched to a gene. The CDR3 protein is CASTFVGTGGLNTEAFF. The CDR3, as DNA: TGTGCCAGCACCTTTGTTGGGACAGGGGGCCTGAACACTGAAGCTTTCTTT.

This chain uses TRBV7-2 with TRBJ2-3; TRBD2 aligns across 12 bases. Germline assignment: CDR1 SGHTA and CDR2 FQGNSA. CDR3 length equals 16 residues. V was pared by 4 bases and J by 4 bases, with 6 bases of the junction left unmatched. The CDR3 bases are TGTGCCAGCAGCTCGAGACTAGCGGGGGCGGCAGATACGCAGTATTTT. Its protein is CASSSRLAGAADTQYF.

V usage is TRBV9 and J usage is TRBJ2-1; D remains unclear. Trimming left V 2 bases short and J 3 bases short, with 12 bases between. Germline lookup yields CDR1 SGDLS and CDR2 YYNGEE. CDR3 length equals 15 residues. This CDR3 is CASSVEGNGYNEQFF. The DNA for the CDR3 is TGTGCCAGCAGCGTGGAAGGGAACGGCTACAATGAGCAGTTCTTC.

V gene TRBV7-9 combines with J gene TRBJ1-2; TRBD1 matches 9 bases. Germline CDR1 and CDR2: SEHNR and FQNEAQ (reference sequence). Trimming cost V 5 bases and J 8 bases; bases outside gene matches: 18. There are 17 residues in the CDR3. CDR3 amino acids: CASSKVGSGQGLRGYTF. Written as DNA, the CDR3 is TGTGCCAGCAGCAAAGTCGGATCGGGACAGGGCCTCCGCGGCTACACCTTC.

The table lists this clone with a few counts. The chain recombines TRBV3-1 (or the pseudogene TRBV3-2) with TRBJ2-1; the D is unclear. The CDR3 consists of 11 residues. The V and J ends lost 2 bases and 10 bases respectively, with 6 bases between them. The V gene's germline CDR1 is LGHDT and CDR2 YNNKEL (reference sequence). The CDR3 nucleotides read TGTGCCAGCAGCCAATTTACGGAGCAGTTCTTC. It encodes CASSQFTEQFF.

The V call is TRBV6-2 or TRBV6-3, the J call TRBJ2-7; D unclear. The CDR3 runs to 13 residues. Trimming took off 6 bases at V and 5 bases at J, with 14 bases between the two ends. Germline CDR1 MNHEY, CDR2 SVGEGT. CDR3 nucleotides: TGTGCCAGCAGCCAAGTGACATTCAACGAGCAGTACTTC. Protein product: CASSQVTFNEQYF.

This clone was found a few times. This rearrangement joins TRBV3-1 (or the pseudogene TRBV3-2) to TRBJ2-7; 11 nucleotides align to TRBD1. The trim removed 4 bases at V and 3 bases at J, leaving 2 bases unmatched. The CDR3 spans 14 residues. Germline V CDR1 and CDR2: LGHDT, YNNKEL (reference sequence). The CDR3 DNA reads TGTGCCAGCAGCCGCGGGACAGGGGGCTACGAGCAGTACTTC. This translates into CASSRGTGGYEQYF.

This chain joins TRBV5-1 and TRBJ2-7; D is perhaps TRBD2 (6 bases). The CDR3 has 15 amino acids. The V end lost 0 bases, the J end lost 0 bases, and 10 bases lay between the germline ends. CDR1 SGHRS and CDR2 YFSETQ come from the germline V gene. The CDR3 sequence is CASSLGVAASYEQYF. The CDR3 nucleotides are TGCGCCAGCAGCTTGGGGGTAGCGGCCTCCTACGAGCAGTACTTC. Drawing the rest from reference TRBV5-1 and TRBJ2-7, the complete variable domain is KAGVTQTPRYLIKTRGQQVTLSCSPISGHRSVSWYQQTPGQGLQFLFEYFSETQRNKGNFPGRFSGRQFSNSRSEMNVSTLELGDSALYLCASSLGVAASYEQYFGPGTRLTVT.

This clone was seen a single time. The CDR3 loop is CSGFASSYNEQFF. The CDR3 DNA is TGCAGCGGATTCGCTAGCTCCTACAATGAGCAGTTCTTC. The chain has TRBV29-1 and TRBJ2-1; D gene uncertain. Germline loops: CDR1 SQVTM, CDR2 ANQGSEA. The CDR3 sequence is 13 residues long. The V gene lost 7 bases and the J gene lost 0 bases, with 10 bases spanning the gap.

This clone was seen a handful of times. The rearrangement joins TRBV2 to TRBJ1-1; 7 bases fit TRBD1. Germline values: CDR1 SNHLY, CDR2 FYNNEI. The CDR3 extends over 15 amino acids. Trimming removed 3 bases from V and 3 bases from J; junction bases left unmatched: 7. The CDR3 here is CASSERTGADTEAFF. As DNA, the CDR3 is TGTGCCAGCAGTGAGAGGACAGGCGCAGACACTGAAGCTTTCTTT. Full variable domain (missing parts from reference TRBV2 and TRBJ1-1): EPEVTQTPSHQVTQMGQEVILRCVPISNHLYFYWYRQILGQKVEFLVSFYNNEISEKSEIFDDQFSVERPDGSNFTLKIRSTKLEDSAMYFCASSERTGADTEAFFGQGTRLTVV.

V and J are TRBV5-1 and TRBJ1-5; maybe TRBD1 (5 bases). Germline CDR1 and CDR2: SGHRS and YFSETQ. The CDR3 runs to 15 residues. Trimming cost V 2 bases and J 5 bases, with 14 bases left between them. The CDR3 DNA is TGCGCCAGCAGCTTACGAGGGGCGCGTGATCAGCCCCAGCATTTT. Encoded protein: CASSLRGARDQPQHF.

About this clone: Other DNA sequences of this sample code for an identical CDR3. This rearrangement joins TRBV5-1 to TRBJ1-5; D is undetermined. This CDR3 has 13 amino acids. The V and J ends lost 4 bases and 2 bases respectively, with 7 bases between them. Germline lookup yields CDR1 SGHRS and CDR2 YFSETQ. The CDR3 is CASSPAGNQPQHF. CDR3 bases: TGCGCCAGCAGCCCAGCAGGCAATCAGCCCCAGCATTTT.

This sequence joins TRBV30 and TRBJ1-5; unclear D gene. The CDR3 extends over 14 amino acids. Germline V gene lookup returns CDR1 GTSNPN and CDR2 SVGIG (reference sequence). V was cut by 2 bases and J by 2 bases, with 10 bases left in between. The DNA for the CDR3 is TGTGCCTGGAGTATGCAGAGTGGCAATCAGCCCCAGCATTTT. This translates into CAWSMQSGNQPQHF.

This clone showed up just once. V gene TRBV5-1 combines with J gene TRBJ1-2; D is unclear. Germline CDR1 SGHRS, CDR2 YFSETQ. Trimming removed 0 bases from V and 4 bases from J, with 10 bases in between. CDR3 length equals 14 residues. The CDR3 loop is CASSLEAAGYGYTF. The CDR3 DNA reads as TGCGCCAGCAGCTTGGAAGCAGCAGGCTATGGCTACACCTTC.

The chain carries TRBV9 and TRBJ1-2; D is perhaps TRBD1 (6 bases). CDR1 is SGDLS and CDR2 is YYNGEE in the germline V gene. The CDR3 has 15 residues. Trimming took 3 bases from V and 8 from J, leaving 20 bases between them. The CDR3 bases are TGTGCCAGCAGCGCCCGGTGGGGGGCCGCGGGCGGCTACACCTTC. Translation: CASSARWGAAGGYTF.

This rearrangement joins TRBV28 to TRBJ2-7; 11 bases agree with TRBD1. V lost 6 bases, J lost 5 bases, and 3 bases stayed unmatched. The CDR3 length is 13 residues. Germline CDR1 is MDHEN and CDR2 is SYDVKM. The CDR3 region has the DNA TGTGCCAGCAGAAGGACAGGGGGCAACGAGCAGTACTTC. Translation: CASRRTGGNEQYF. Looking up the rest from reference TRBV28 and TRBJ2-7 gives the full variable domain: DVKVTQSSRYLVKRTGEKVFLECVQDMDHENMFWYRQDPGLGLRLIYFSYDVKMKEKGDIPEGYSVSREKKERFSLILESASTNQTSMYLCASRRTGGNEQYFGPGTRLTVT.

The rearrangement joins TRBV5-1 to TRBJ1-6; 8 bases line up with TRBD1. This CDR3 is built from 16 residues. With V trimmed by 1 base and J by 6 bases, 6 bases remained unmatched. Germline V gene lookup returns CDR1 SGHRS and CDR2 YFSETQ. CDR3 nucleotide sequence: TGCGCCAGCAGCTTGCAGGACAGGGCGAGTAATTCACCCCTCCACTTT. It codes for CASSLQDRASNSPLHF.

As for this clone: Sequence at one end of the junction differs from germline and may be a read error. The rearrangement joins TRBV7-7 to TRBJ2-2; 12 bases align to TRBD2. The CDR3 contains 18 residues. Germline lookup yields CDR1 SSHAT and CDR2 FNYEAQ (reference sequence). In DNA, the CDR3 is TGTGCTAGCAGCAGCGGACTAGCGGGGCAAAAAGGGACCGGGGAGCTGTTTTTT. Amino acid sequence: CASSSGLAGQKGTGELFF.